This paragraph reports one T cell receptor beta chain. The sample originates from a study of blood T cell repertoires in COVID-19. As for the study in general: Collection of acute and convalescent COVID-19 samples took place in the United States, Italy and Spain. PBMCs, B-cell-depleted T cells, or T cells were the source of the cDNA or gDNA that made up the material.

Authors' analysis steps: By means of reference gene primer amplification, nucleated cell counts were estimated. Only in-frame clones appear in the TCRdb table, and some are missing; sequencing was by immunoSEQ multiplex PCR. Clone size and the V and J calls come from that table; the DNA yielded D and trimming. Among around 300,000 clones listed, 89% were seen once. The CDR3 sequence is 14 residues long. Germline V CDR1 and CDR2: SEHNR, FQNEAQ (reference sequence). V shed 3 bases and J shed 1 base, with 8 bases lying between them. V is TRBV7-9 and J is TRBJ2-3, with D maybe TRBD1 (7 bases). The material sequenced was peripheral blood. The clonotype was recovered from a woman aged 40 to 50 who had recovered from COVID-19. The CDR3 bases are TGTGCCAGCAGCTTCAGGGGGGGCACAGATACGCAGTATTTT. Amino acid sequence: CASSFRGGTDTQYF.